A selection of T cell receptor beta chains follows, all from one sample in a study of blood T cells in healthy people across ages. TCRdb reprocessed the 5' RACE reads with MiXCR, giving one entry per CDR3 protein. The repertoire has roughly 1,500,000 distinct CDR3 sequences, roughly 32% of them found once; the top ten carry approximately 10%. Sequenced material: blood. The receptor set was obtained from a young woman in good health. CDR3s include the opening cysteine and the closing phenylalanine or tryptophan. The D gene is left open where the match is weak. Expanded clones are given a class, and other clones once, few, many or no size at all.

D	J	size	V	CDR3	DNA
.	TRBJ1-1	few	TRBV6-1	CASSLKTDNTEAFF	TGTGCCAGCAGCCTCAAGACAGATAACACTGAAGCTTTCTTT
TRBD1	TRBJ1-2	.	TRBV27	CASSRGGQGPPYGYTF	TGTGCCAGCAGCAGGGGGGGCCAGGGCCCACCATATGGCTACACCTTC
.	TRBJ2-7	few	TRBV11-2	CASSLDRVGGETYEQYF	TGTGCCAGCAGCTTAGATCGGGTGGGCGGCGAGACCTACGAGCAGTACTTC
.	TRBJ2-1	.	TRBV29-1	CSVPNGSFYNEQFF	TGCAGCGTACCTAACGGGAGCTTCTACAATGAGCAGTTCTTC
TRBD2	TRBJ2-7	.	TRBV25-1	CASSGRREGYEQYF	TGTGCCAGCAGTGGACGGCGGGAGGGTTACGAGCAGTACTTC
TRBD2	TRBJ2-7	.	TRBV4-1	CASSPHSKGTAGDEQYF	TGCGCCAGCAGCCCTCATTCTAAGGGGACTGCGGGGGACGAGCAGTACTTC
TRBD1	TRBJ2-1	.	TRBV19	CATNTGTGSSYNEQFF	TGTGCCACCAACACCGGGACAGGGAGCTCCTACAATGAGCAGTTCTTC
.	TRBJ1-1	.	TRBV6-1	CASLNFRRNTEAFF	TGTGCCAGCCTGAACTTCCGCAGGAACACTGAAGCTTTCTTT
.	TRBJ2-1	.	TRBV20-1	CSASARGNEQFF	TGCAGTGCTAGTGCAAGGGGGAATGAGCAGTTCTTC
TRBD2	TRBJ2-7	.	TRBV7-3	CASSLRAGGGVYEQYF	TGTGCCAGCAGCTTACGAGCGGGGGGCGGTGTGTACGAGCAGTACTTC
.	TRBJ2-3	few	TRBV7-3	CASSGLSRGLTDTQYF	TGTGCCAGCAGCGGGCTATCGCGGGGTCTCACAGATACGCAGTATTTT
.	TRBJ1-2	.	TRBV27	CASSSRTAAAYGYTF	TGTGCCAGCAGTTCCCGGACAGCGGCAGCATATGGCTACACCTTC
TRBD2	TRBJ2-1	few	TRBV20-1	CSASWASGGYNEQFF	TGCAGTGCTAGTTGGGCTAGCGGGGGCTACAATGAGCAGTTCTTC
.	TRBJ1-2	.	TRBV4-1	CASSQVVVVRGEAGYTF	TGCGCCAGCAGCCAAGTCGTAGTTGTCAGGGGAGAGGCTGGCTACACCTTC
TRBD1	TRBJ2-2	many	TRBV12-3/TRBV12-4	CASSSTGVTGELFF	TGTGCCAGCAGCTCAACAGGGGTCACCGGGGAGCTGTTTTTT
.	TRBJ2-5	few	TRBV9	CASSPYPGRETQYF	TGTGCCAGCAGCCCTTACCCGGGGCGGGAGACCCAGTACTTC
TRBD1	TRBJ2-1	.	TRBV5-1	CASNRRQGWNEQFF	TGCGCCAGCAACCGTCGACAGGGATGGAATGAGCAGTTCTTC
.	TRBJ2-3	many	TRBV29-1	CSVHTDTQYF	TGCAGCGTTCACACAGATACGCAGTATTTT
TRBD2	TRBJ2-7	.	TRBV20-1	CSARDRGGGHEQYF	TGCAGTGCTAGAGATCGTGGCGGGGGGCACGAGCAGTACTTC
.	TRBJ1-1	.	TRBV20-1	CSARDLGPGFLDTEAFF	TGCAGTGCTAGAGATCTGGGCCCGGGCTTCTTGGACACTGAAGCTTTCTTT
TRBD2	TRBJ2-3	few	TRBV6-5	CASSGRADTQYF	TGTGCCAGCAGCGGGAGGGCTGATACGCAGTATTTT
.	TRBJ2-2	.	TRBV29-1	CSVDGGTSPHTGELFF	TGCAGCGTTGATGGCGGCACTTCCCCCCACACCGGGGAGCTGTTTTTT
.	TRBJ1-1	.	TRBV7-3	CASRPGGPNTEAFF	TGTGCCAGCAGGCCGGGGGGGCCGAACACTGAAGCTTTCTTT
.	TRBJ2-7	many	TRBV29-1	CSVRAGTAYEQYF	TGCAGCGTTCGAGCGGGCACCGCCTACGAGCAGTACTTC
TRBD1	TRBJ2-2	many	TRBV6-4	CASSLDRLGELFF	TGTGCCAGCAGCCTGGACAGGCTCGGGGAGCTGTTTTTT
TRBD2	TRBJ2-7	many	TRBV4-1	CASSSTRLAGHSEQYF	TGCGCCAGCAGCTCCACCAGACTAGCGGGACATAGCGAGCAGTACTTC
.	TRBJ2-3	many	TRBV27	CASNPQGGKQYF	TGTGCCAGCAACCCACAGGGCGGAAAGCAGTATTTT
.	TRBJ2-1	few	TRBV20-1	CSARDLQGGYNEQFF	TGCAGTGCTAGAGATTTGCAGGGTGGCTACAATGAGCAGTTCTTC
TRBD2	TRBJ2-1	few	TRBV5-1	CAGSFVSGRRGEQFF	TGCGCCGGCAGCTTCGTGAGCGGGAGGCGGGGGGAGCAGTTCTTC
TRBD1	TRBJ2-1	.	TRBV19	CAIGQGIDNEQFF	TGTGCCATTGGACAGGGGATAGACAATGAGCAGTTCTTC
.	TRBJ1-2	many	TRBV6-2/TRBV6-3	CASSYRTYGYTF	TGTGCCAGCAGCTACCGCACCTATGGCTACACCTTC
.	TRBJ2-3	.	TRBV4-2	CASSQDSASEGLGDTQYF	TGTGCCAGCAGCCAAGATTCGGCTAGCGAGGGGTTGGGAGATACGCAGTATTTT
TRBD2	TRBJ2-1	few	TRBV11-2	CASSRTSGGVYNEQFF	TGTGCCAGCAGCCGGACTAGCGGGGGGGTGTACAATGAGCAGTTCTTC
TRBD2	TRBJ2-3	few	TRBV20-1	CSARSRSGRSTDTQYF	TGCAGTGCTAGATCCCGTAGCGGGAGAAGCACAGATACGCAGTATTTT
TRBD1	TRBJ1-2	.	TRBV15	CATSREGTGGAGGYTF	TGTGCCACCAGCAGAGAGGGGACAGGGGGCGCCGGTGGCTACACCTTC
TRBD2	TRBJ2-1	many	TRBV4-1	CASSQDSGTSPRGEQFF	TGCGCCAGCAGCCAAGATTCCGGGACTAGCCCACGGGGTGAGCAGTTCTTC
TRBD1	TRBJ2-7	few	TRBV6-1	CASSLNTPGTAAYEQYF	TGTGCCAGCAGTCTAAACACACCGGGGACAGCGGCCTACGAGCAGTACTTC
TRBD1	TRBJ2-3	.	TRBV27	CASSYRRGLSTDTQYF	TGTGCCAGCAGCTATCGAAGGGGGCTAAGCACAGATACGCAGTATTTT
.	TRBJ2-7	few	TRBV5-5	CASTPQGGLGEQYF	TGTGCCAGCACCCCTCAGGGGGGGCTGGGAGAGCAGTACTTC
.	TRBJ2-7	.	TRBV29-1	CSVGRRLNYEQYF	TGCAGCGTTGGTCGGCGACTAAACTACGAGCAGTACTTC
TRBD2	TRBJ2-1	few	TRBV12-3/TRBV12-4	CASALLAGGYNEQFF	TGTGCCAGCGCTCTACTAGCGGGAGGTTACAATGAGCAGTTCTTC